Here is one T cell receptor beta chain with its context. Its target antigen remains unknown. Base qualities are missing; no much larger clone stands one base away. Collaborating institutions collected whole blood in K2EDTA tubes following their own protocols. For TCRbeta analysis, collaborator samples were shipped as frozen whole blood, as isolated PBMCs, or as DNA extracted from either sample type. These data originate in a study of blood T cell repertoires in COVID-19 (dated by TCRdb to 2018 to 2020). A note on the overall study: The collaborator samples originated in the United States, Italy and Spain and spanned the acute and convalescent phases of COVID-19. Where HLA class I and class II types were available, the types were taken from metadata supplied by the sample provider, not from assay-based typing. Nearly every sample came with metadata listing a de-identified subject ID, COVID-19 status, age in years and sex. Samples came from the ongoing ImmuneRACE study (first 160 participants) plus 1,254 subjects from 6 global collaborators. Subjects who had been exposed to COVID-19, were actively infected with it, or had recovered from it provided the deeply sampled blood TCRbeta repertoires that made up the dataset. A freely available public database, intended as a resource for researchers studying the immune response to SARS-CoV-2, is where the repertoires were released. The material from the prospective study consisted of cDNA or gDNA derived from T cells, B-cell-depleted T cells, or PBMCs.

TCRbeta CDR3 regions were amplified from genomic DNA using the immunoSEQ Assay, a bias-controlled multiplex PCR. Per the source publication's procedure: Within the assay, amplification of reference gene primers was used to estimate how many nucleated cells each sample contained. To quantify the absolute abundance of each unique TCRbeta CDR3 rearrangement, sequence reads were collapsed and filtered. For each sample, productive Simpson clonality was calculated by taking the square root of Simpson's diversity index across productive rearrangements. The table comes from immuneACCESS by way of TCRdb, which keeps in-frame sequences with V and J called. Part of the clones is missing from these tables; in studies checked, under half for an unresolved V gene and the rest for unknown reasons. V and J calls and clone size are as listed in that table; D and trimming were resolved from the DNA. The sample contains more than 130,000 clones, about nine tenths of them found a single time. The ten largest clonotypes hold 10% of the sample.

Study-level results and caveats: How much clinical and demographic metadata was included differed by source and by participant, and the metadata was provided uncurated.

V is cut by 8 bases and J by 4 bases, and the space between the germline ends is 12 bases. Taken from the germline V gene, the CDR1 and CDR2 loops are MDHEN and SYDVKM. The CDR3 covers 12 residues, taking in both the cysteine and the phenylalanine. The sequence is cut down to CDR3 DNA, 36 bases in frame from base 1. Sample: peripheral blood. The receptor chain draws on TRBV28 and TRBJ2-7; the D gene is possibly TRBD2, with 5 bases matching. This TCR came from a man between 50 and 59 years old with active or convalescent COVID-19. The CDR3 in this case is CASSGRAYEQYF. The nucleotide sequence is given as TGTGCCAGCTCGGGAAGGGCATACGAGCAGTACTTC.